The TCR beta chain described here comes from a study of graft-versus-host responses after intestinal transplantation. Regarding this clone: As yet, its antigen is unknown.

Profiled with immunoSEQ multiplex PCR; TCRdb holds only in-frame clones, not every one. The profile covers roughly 92,000 clones, with 85% to 90% appearing a single time and around 0.11% taken by the ten largest. Unmatched junction bases numbered 4, after V lost 4 bases and J lost 1 base. This CDR3 is built from 14 residues. Germline lookup yields CDR1 SGDLS and CDR2 YYNGEE. This chain uses TRBV9 with TRBJ1-1; 7 bases are shared with TRBD1. The TCR was taken from a human donor who received an intestinal transplant. The sequenced sample was unstimulated CD4+ T cells sorted from spleen or lymph node cells, obtained before intestinal transplant. In DNA form, the CDR3 reads TGTGCCAGCAGCCCGGGACAGACGAACACTGAAGCTTTCTTT. Translation gives CASSPGQTNTEAFF.